One TCR beta chain is described in this entry. The antigen is unknown. Study outcomes and limitations: In terms of TCR gene usage, tumor memory CD4+ T cells clustered together with blood and lymph node memory CD4+ cells, as well as with lymph node naive CD4+ cells. Under 2.2% of tumor Treg sequences matched blood Tregs or memory cells.

TRBV12-4/TRBJ1-2 clonotypes were amplified with adaptor-ligated barcode primers. TCRdb recomputed calls from the multiplex PCR reads with MiXCR, one row per CDR3 protein. The sample has roughly 47 distinct CDR3 sequences. Cells sorted as Tregs were CD4+, CD25+ and CD127-/low. J gave up 4 bases and V 6 bases, and 8 bases lay outside the gene matches. The CDR3 has 14 residues. This chain uses TRBV12-3 or TRBV12-4 with TRBJ1-2; the match to TRBD1 covers 7 bases. The specimen sequenced was Tregs sorted from blood. This TCR was sampled from a female donor with breast cancer. This chain's CDR3 is CASRLGQTTYGYTF. CDR3 nucleotides: TGTGCCAGCAGGTTGGGACAGACAACCTATGGCTACACCTTC.